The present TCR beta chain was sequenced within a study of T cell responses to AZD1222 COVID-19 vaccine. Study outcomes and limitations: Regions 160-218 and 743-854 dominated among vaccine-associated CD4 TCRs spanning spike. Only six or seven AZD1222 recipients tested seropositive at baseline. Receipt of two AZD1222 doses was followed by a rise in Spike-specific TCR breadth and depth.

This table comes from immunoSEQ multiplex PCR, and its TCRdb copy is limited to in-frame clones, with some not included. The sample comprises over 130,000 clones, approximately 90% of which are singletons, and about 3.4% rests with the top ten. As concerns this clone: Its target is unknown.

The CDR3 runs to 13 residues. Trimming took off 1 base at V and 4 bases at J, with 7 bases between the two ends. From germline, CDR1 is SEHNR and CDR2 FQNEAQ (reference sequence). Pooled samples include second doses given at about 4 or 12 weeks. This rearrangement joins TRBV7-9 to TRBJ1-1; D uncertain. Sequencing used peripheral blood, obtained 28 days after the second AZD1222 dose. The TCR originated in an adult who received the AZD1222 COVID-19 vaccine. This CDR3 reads CASSLVRGTEAFF. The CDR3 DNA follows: TGTGCCAGCAGCTTAGTGCGTGGCACTGAAGCTTTCTTT.